The clone carrying this T cell receptor (beta chain) was counted once. Its target is unknown. Used for diagnoses were clinical symptoms, serum thyroxine and TRAb, thyroid ultrasound and orbital computed tomography. PBMCs were sourced from roughly 9.7 ml fresh peripheral blood. V gave up 7 bases and J gave up 4 bases, with 19 bases separating them. Per the germline V gene, CDR1 is LNHDA and CDR2 is SQIVND (reference sequence). CDR3 length equals 15 residues. The entry originates in a study of T cells in Graves' hyperthyroidism and ophthalmopathy. Study-wide results and caveats: The authors' 13 V-J model separated ophthalmopathy from stable hyperthyroidism.

Amplified regions were TCR beta CDR3 sequences from RNA transcripts. HTBI primers were employed in a first-round RT-PCR of the TCR CDR3. TCRdb ran MiXCR on the multiplex PCR reads and lists one entry per CDR3 protein. The sample includes about 550,000 distinct CDR3 sequences, less than 25% seen only once; the top ten take around 27%. The rearrangement uses TRBV19 and TRBJ1-1; D gene uncertain. The sample comprised blood. This TCR derives from a man younger than 35 with Graves' hyperthyroidism. CDR3 nucleotide sequence: TGTGCCAGTACCCCCAGAGAGGCATCGGTCACTGAAGCTTTCTTT. It specifies CASTPREASVTEAFF.